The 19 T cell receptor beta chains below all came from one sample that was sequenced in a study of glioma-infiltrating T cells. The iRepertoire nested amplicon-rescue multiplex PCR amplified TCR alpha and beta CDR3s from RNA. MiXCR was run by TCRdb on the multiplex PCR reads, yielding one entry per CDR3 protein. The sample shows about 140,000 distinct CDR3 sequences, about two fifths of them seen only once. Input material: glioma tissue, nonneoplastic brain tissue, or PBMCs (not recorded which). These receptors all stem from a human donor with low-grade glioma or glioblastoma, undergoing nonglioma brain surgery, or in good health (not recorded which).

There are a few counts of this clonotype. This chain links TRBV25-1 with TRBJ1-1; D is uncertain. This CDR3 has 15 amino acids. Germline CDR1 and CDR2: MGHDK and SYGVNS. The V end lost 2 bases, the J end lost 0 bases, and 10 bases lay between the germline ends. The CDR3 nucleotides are TGTGCCAGCAGTGAAGGTGGAAGGCTGAACACTGAAGCTTTCTTT. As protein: CASSEGGRLNTEAFF.

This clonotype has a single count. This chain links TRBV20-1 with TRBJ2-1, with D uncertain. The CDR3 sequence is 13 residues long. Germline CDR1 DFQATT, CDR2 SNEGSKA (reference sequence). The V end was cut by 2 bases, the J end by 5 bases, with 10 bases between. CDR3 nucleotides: TGCAGTGCTAGACCTGGAAGTAACAATGAGCAGTTCTTC. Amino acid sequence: CSARPGSNNEQFF.

CDR3 DNA: TGTGCCAGCAGTCAGAATACTAACTATGGCTACACCTTC. Protein: CASSQNTNYGYTF. V usage is TRBV27 and J usage is TRBJ1-2; D gene unclear. Germline V gene data show CDR1 as MNHEY and CDR2 as SMNVEV (reference sequence). Trimming shortened V by 5 bases and J by 0 bases, and 7 bases separated the two germline ends. The CDR3 is 13 residues long.

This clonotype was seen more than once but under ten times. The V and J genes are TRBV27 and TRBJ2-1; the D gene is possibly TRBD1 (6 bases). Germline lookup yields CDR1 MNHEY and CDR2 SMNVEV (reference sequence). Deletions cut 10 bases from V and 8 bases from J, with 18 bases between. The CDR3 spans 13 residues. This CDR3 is CATRQVPWDEQFF. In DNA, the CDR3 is TGTGCCACCCGACAGGTACCCTGGGATGAGCAGTTCTTC.

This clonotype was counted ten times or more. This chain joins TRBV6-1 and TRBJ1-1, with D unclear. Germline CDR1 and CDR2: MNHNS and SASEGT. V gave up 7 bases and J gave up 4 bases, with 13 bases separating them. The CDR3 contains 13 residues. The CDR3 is CASISRSRTEAFF. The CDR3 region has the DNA TGTGCCAGCATTAGTCGCTCGCGCACTGAAGCTTTCTTT.

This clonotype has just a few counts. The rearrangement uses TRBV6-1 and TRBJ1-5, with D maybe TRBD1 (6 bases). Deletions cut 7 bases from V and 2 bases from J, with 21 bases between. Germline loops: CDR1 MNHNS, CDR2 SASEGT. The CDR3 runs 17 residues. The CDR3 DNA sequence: TGTGCCAGCACCGAACAGGGACACTCAGGAGGCAATCAGCCCCAGCATTTT. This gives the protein CASTEQGHSGGNQPQHF.

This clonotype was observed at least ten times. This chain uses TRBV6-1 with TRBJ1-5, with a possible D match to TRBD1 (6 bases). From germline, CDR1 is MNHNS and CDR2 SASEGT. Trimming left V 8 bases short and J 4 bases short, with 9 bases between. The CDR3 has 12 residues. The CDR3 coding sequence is TGTGCCAGCGGGGACACTAATCAGCCCCAGCATTTT. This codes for CASGDTNQPQHF.

This chain's CDR3 is CASSPQGGGTGELFF. The CDR3 DNA reads as TGCGCCAGCAGCCCACAGGGCGGGGGCACCGGGGAGCTGTTTTTT. The chain employs TRBV4-1 and TRBJ2-2; tentative D call: TRBD2 (7 bases). CDR3 length equals 15 residues. The V end was cut by 4 bases, the J end by 4 bases, with 13 bases between. CDR1 is MGHRA and CDR2 is YSYEKL in the germline V gene.

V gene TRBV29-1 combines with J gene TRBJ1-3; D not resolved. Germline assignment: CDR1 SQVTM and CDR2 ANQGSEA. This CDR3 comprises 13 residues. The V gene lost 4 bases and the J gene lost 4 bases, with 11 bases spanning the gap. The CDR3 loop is CSVGNGLGNTIYF. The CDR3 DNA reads TGCAGCGTTGGAAATGGGTTAGGAAACACCATATATTTT.

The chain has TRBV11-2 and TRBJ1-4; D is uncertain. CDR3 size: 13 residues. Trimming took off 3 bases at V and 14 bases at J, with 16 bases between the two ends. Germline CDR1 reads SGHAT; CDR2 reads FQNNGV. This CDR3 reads CASSLAGKNGLFF. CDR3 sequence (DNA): TGTGCCAGCAGCTTGGCAGGAAAAAATGGGCTGTTTTTT.

The CDR3 sequence is CASSQETALLNYGYTF. CDR3 bases: TGTGCCAGCAGCCAAGAGACAGCACTCCTTAACTATGGCTACACCTTC. This chain joins TRBV28 and TRBJ1-2; TRBD1 might be the D (5 bases). Germline CDR1 MDHEN, CDR2 SYDVKM. Trimming stripped 6 bases from V and 1 base from J, with 18 bases between. The length of the CDR3 is 16 residues.

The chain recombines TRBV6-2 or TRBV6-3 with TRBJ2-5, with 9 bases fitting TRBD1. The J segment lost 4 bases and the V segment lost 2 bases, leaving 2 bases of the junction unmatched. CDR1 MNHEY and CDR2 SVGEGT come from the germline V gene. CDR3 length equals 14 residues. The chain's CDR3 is CASSYNRGLETQYF. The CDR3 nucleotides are TGTGCCAGCAGTTACAACAGGGGGCTAGAGACCCAGTACTTC.

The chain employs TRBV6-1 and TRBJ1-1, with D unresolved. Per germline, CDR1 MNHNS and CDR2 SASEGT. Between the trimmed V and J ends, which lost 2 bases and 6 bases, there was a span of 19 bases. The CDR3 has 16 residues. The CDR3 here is CASSESPEGKRAEAFF. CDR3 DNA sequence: TGTGCCAGCAGTGAAAGTCCAGAGGGTAAAAGGGCTGAAGCTTTCTTT.

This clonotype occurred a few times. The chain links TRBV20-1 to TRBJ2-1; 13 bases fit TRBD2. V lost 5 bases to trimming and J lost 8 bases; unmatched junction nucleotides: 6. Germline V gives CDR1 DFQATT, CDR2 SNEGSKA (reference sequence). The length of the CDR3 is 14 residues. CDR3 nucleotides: TGCAGTGCTCTCGGACTAGCGGGAGATCATGAGCAGTTCTTC. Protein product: CSALGLAGDHEQFF.

The CDR3 region has the DNA TGTGCCAGCAGTCGTACTAGCGGGGGGAAATACGAGCAGTACTTC. Translation gives CASSRTSGGKYEQYF. The chain employs TRBV12-3 or TRBV12-4 and TRBJ2-7; 12 bases match TRBD2. CDR3 length equals 15 residues. The V and J ends lost 5 bases and 4 bases, in that order; junction bases with no gene match: 6.

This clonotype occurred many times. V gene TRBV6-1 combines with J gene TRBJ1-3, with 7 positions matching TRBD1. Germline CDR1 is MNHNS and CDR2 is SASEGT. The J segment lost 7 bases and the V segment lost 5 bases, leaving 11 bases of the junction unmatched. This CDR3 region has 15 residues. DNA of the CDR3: TGTGCCAGCAGTTCAGCCGACAGGGAGAACAACACCATATATTTT. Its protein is CASSSADRENNTIYF.

CDR3: CSALGTINQPQHF. The CDR3 region has the DNA TGCAGTGCCCTTGGGACAATCAATCAGCCCCAGCATTTT. V is TRBV20-1 and J is TRBJ1-5, with a possible D match to TRBD1 (6 bases). The CDR3 loop spans 13 amino acids. The V and J ends lost 6 bases and 3 bases respectively, with 12 bases between them. CDR1 and CDR2 (germline): DFQATT, SNEGSKA (reference sequence).

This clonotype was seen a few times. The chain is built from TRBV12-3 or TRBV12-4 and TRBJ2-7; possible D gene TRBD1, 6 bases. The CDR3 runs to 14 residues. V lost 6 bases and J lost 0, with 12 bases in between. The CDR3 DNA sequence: TGTGCCAGCAGCAGCACAGGGAGCTCCTACGAGCAGTACTTC. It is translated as CASSSTGSSYEQYF.

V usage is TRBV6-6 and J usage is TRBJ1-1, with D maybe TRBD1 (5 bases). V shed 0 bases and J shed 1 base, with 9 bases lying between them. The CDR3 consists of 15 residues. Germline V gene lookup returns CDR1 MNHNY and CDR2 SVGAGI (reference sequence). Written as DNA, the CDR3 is TGTGCCAGCAGTTACTCCGGGACTCAGAACACTGAAGCTTTCTTT. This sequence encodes CASSYSGTQNTEAFF.